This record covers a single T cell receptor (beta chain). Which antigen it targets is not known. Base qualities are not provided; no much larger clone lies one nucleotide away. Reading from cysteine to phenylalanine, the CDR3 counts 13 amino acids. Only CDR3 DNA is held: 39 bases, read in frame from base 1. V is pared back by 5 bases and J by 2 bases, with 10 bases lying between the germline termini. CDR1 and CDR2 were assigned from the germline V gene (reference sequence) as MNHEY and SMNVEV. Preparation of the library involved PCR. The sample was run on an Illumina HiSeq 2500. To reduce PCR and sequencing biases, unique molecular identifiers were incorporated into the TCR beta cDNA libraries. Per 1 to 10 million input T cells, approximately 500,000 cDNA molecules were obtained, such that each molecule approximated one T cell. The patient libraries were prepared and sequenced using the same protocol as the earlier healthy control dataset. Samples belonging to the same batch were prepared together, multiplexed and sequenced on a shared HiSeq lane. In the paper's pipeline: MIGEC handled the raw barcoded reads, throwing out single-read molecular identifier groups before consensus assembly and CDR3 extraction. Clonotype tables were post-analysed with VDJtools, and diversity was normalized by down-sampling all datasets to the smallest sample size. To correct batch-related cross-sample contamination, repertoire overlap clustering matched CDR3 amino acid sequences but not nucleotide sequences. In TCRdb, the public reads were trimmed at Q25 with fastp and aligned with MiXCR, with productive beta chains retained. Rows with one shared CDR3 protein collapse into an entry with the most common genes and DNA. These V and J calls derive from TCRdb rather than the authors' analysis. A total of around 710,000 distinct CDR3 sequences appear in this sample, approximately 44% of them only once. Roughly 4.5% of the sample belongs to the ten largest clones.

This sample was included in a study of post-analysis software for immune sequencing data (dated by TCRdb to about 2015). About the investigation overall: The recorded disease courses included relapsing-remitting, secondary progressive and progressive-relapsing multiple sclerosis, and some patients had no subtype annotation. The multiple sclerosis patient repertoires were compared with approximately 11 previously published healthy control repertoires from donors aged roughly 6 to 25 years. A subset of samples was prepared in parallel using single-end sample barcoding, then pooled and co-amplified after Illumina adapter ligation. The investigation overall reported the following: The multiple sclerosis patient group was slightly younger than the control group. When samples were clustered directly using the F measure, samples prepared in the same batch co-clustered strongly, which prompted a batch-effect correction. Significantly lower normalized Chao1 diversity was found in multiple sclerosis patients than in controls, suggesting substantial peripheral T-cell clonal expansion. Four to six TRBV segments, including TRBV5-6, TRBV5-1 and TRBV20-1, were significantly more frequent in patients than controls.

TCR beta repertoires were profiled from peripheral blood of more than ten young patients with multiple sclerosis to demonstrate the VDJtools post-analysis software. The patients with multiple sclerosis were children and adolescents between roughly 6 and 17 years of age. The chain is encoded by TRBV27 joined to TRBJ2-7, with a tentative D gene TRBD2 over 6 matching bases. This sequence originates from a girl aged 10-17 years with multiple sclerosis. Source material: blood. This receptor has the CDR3 CASSQTSPYEQYF. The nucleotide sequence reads TGTGCCAGCAGTCAGACTAGTCCCTACGAGCAGTACTTC.